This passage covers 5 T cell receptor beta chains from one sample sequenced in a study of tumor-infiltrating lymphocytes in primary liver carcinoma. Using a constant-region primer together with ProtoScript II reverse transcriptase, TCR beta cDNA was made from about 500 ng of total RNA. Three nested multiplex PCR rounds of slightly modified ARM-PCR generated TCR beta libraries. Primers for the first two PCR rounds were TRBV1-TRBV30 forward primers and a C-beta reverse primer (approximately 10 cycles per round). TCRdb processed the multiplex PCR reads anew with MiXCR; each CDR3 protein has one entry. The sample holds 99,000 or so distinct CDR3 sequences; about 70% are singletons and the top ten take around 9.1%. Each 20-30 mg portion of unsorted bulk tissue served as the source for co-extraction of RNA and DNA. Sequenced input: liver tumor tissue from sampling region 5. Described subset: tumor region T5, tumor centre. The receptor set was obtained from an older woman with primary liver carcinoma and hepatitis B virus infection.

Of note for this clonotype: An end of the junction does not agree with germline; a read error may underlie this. The CDR3: CVSGVGPISGANVLTF. Here the CDR3 DNA reads TGTGTCAGCGGAGTGGGCCCAATCTCTGGGGCCAACGTCCTGACTTTC. The rearrangement uses TRBV28 and TRBJ2-6, with D possibly TRBD2 on 5 matching bases. The CDR3 runs to 16 residues. The germline gives CDR1 MDHEN, CDR2 SYDVKM.

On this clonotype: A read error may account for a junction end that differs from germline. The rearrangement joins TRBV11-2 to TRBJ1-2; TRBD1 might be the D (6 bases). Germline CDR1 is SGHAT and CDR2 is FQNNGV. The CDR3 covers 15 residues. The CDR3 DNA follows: TGTGCCAGCAGATTAGACCCAGGGGCGAACTATGGATACACCTTC. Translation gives CASRLDPGANYGYTF.

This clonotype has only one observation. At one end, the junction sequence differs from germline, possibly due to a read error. The CDR3 is CANSSKQTEAFF. In nucleotides, the CDR3 is TGCGCCAACAGCTCTAAACAGACTGAAGCTTTCTTT. This chain uses TRBV11-2 with TRBJ1-1; D gene ambiguous. The CDR3 loop spans 12 amino acids. CDR1 is SGHAT, CDR2 FQNNGV, per germline.

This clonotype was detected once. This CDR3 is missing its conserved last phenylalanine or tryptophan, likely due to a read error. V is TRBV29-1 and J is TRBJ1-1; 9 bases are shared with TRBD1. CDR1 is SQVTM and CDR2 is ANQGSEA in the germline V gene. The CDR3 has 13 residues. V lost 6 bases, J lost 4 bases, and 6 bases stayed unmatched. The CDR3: CSVLTGGGTEAFS. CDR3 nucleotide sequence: TGCAGCGTGCTGACAGGGGGTGGCACTGAAGCTTTCTCT.

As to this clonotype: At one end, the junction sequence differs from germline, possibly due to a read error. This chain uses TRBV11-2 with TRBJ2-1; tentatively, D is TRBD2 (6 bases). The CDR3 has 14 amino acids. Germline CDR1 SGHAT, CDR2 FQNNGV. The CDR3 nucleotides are TGTGCCAGCAGCTCGACTAGTACCTACGATGAGCAATTCTTC. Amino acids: CASSSTSTYDEQFF.